The clone carrying this T cell receptor beta chain was detected only once. The data are from a study of blood T cell repertoires in COVID-19. Study in general: COVID-19 samples, acute and convalescent, were from the United States, Italy and Spain. Nucleic acid was either cDNA or gDNA, and it came from T cells, B-cell-depleted T cells, or PBMCs.

Profiled with immunoSEQ multiplex PCR; TCRdb holds only in-frame clones, not every one. The table lists more than 140,000 clones, about 86% of them singletons. The CDR3 spans 13 residues. Per germline, CDR1 DFQATT and CDR2 SNEGSKA (reference sequence). The V end was cut by 5 bases, the J end by 5 bases, with 13 bases between. The rearrangement uses TRBV20-1 and TRBJ2-1; tentative D call: TRBD1 (6 bases). Input material: peripheral blood. The TCR originated in a woman aged 55-75 years with acute or convalescent COVID-19. The CDR3 sequence is CSAGGTKNNEQFF. CDR3 bases: TGCAGTGCTGGTGGGACAAAAAACAATGAGCAGTTCTTC.